This T cell receptor (beta chain) was recovered during a study of T cell changes during pregnancy in multiple sclerosis. About this clone itself: An end of the junction does not agree with germline; a read error may underlie this.

The protocol was immunoSEQ multiplex PCR, while the TCRdb copy is restricted to in-frame clones and leaves out a portion. This table has roughly 90,000 clones, approximately 89% appearing once. Germline CDR1 reads MNHNS; CDR2 reads SASEGT. This CDR3 has 16 residues. The sequencing here drew on peripheral blood, taken in the first trimester of pregnancy. This chain links TRBV6-1 with TRBJ2-3, with 9 bases that match TRBD1. The TCR sequence derives from a female donor in good health, enrolled as a control in a pregnancy study. Written as DNA, the CDR3 is TGTGCCAGCAGTGTTGGGGGGGGACAGGGCACGGATACGCAGTATTTT. Translated, it gives CASSVGGGQGTDTQYF.